The clone carrying this T cell receptor (beta chain) appeared a single time. Germline CDR1 reads MNHEY; CDR2 reads SVGEGT. V lost 4 bases, J lost 5 bases, and 4 bases stayed unmatched. This CDR3 region has 14 residues. The data derive from a study of T cell responses to AZD1222 COVID-19 vaccine. Some clones are missing from TCRdb's copy, which holds only in-frame ones; the method was immunoSEQ multiplex PCR. The data hold 100,000 to 150,000 clones, with 90% observed a single time. This receptor was identified in an adult in good health. The chain links TRBV6-2 or TRBV6-3 to TRBJ2-7; TRBD1 matches at 11 bases. The sample in question was peripheral blood, obtained on day 0 of AZD1222 vaccination. Here the CDR3 DNA reads TGTGCCAGCAGTTCCAGGACAGGGGGCCACGAGCAGTACTTC. Its protein product is CASSSRTGGHEQYF.